The rows below give T cell receptor beta chains drawn from one sample of a study of blood T cell repertoires in COVID-19. Method: immunoSEQ multiplex PCR; TCRdb's copy keeps in-frame clones and lacks some. The table shows about 160,000 clones, with under 90% occurring only once. Sequenced input: PBMCs or T cells enriched from blood (not recorded which). The source of these receptors is a woman in her fifties or sixties who had recovered from COVID-19. The CDR3 runs from the conserved cysteine through the conserved F or W. The order of the fields is J gene, D gene, V gene, clone size, CDR3 protein, CDR3 DNA. D genes are given only for firm matches. The size of a clone is reported for some rows only, either as once, few or many, or as a class for expanded clones.

J: TRBJ2-1
D: -
V: TRBV6-1
size: -
CDR3: CASSEAQAGTQSEQFF
DNA: TGTGCCAGCAGTGAAGCTCAAGCGGGGACACAATCGGAGCAGTTCTTC

J: TRBJ1-2
D: -
V: TRBV5-1
size: few
CDR3: CASSLGQGGNYGYTF
DNA: TGCGCCAGCAGCTTGGGCCAGGGAGGAAACTATGGCTACACCTTC

J: TRBJ2-7
D: TRBD2
V: TRBV5-1
size: -
CDR3: CASSLGSGGAYEQYF
DNA: TGCGCCAGCAGCTTGGGTAGCGGGGGGGCCTACGAGCAGTACTTC

J: TRBJ2-5
D: TRBD1
V: TRBV5-1
size: -
CDR3: CASSLSPPGTGEETQYF
DNA: TGCGCCAGCAGCTTGTCACCCCCCGGGACAGGGGAAGAGACCCAGTACTTC

J: TRBJ2-2
D: TRBD1
V: TRBV10-3
size: -
CDR3: CAISSGTGVTGELFF
DNA: TGTGCCATCAGTTCCGGGACAGGGGTCACCGGGGAGCTGTTTTTT

J: TRBJ1-1
D: -
V: TRBV6-6
size: -
CDR3: CASSYSQGRAEAFF
DNA: TGTGCCAGCAGTTACTCCCAGGGGCGGGCTGAAGCTTTCTTT

J: TRBJ1-5
D: -
V: TRBV19
size: -
CDR3: CASSITAGQPQHF
DNA: TGTGCCAGTAGTATTACAGCCGGCCAGCCCCAGCATTTT

J: TRBJ2-3
D: TRBD2
V: TRBV27
size: -
CDR3: CASSPSGGTSTDTQYF
DNA: TGTGCCAGCAGTCCAAGCGGGGGGACCAGCACAGATACGCAGTATTTT

J: TRBJ2-7
D: -
V: TRBV29-1
size: -
CDR3: CSVGRDSPYEQYF
DNA: TGCAGCGTCGGAAGGGACTCCCCCTACGAGCAGTACTTC

J: TRBJ1-2
D: -
V: TRBV13
size: -
CDR3: CASSSQGIYGYTF
DNA: TGTGCCAGCAGTTCCCAGGGTATCTATGGCTACACCTTC

J: TRBJ1-2
D: TRBD1
V: TRBV13
size: -
CDR3: CASSLGAGGFYGYTF
DNA: TGTGCCAGCAGCTTAGGCGCAGGGGGCTTCTATGGCTACACCTTC

J: TRBJ2-6
D: TRBD1
V: TRBV5-1
size: -
CDR3: CASSGGSGQGATGANVLTF
DNA: TGCGCCAGCAGCGGAGGATCGGGACAGGGAGCTACTGGGGCCAACGTCCTGACTTTC

J: TRBJ1-1
D: TRBD1
V: TRBV6-5
size: -
CDR3: CASSSRGGFTEAFF
DNA: TGTGCCAGCAGTTCTCGAGGGGGCTTTACTGAAGCTTTCTTT

J: TRBJ1-1
D: TRBD1
V: TRBV11-2
size: -
CDR3: CASSSNRGQNTEAFF
DNA: TGTGCCAGCAGCTCTAACAGGGGGCAGAACACTGAAGCTTTCTTT

J: TRBJ2-3
D: TRBD2
V: TRBV2
size: -
CDR3: CASSVGSASGGFRGITVTQYF
DNA: TGTGCCAGCAGTGTAGGTTCGGCTAGCGGGGGGTTCAGAGGAATCACGGTTACGCAGTATTTT

J: TRBJ2-2
D: TRBD2
V: TRBV27
size: -
CDR3: CASIRLAGLNTGELFF
DNA: TGTGCCAGCATCAGGCTAGCGGGGCTGAACACCGGGGAGCTGTTTTTT

J: TRBJ1-2
D: -
V: TRBV7-9
size: -
CDR3: CASRDREFYGYTF
DNA: TGTGCCAGCAGGGACAGAGAGTTCTATGGCTACACCTTC

J: TRBJ1-1
D: TRBD1
V: TRBV18
size: -
CDR3: CASSPMTAGQGGFAEAFF
DNA: TGTGCCAGCTCACCTATGACCGCTGGACAGGGAGGTTTCGCTGAAGCTTTCTTT

J: TRBJ1-5
D: TRBD1
V: TRBV6-2/TRBV6-3
size: -
CDR3: CASSFSQGWGGNQPQHF
DNA: TGTGCCAGCAGTTTTTCACAGGGGTGGGGTGGCAATCAGCCCCAGCATTTT

J: TRBJ1-2
D: TRBD1
V: TRBV7-8
size: -
CDR3: CASSRQGDGYTF
DNA: TGTGCCAGCAGCCGACAGGGGGACGGCTACACCTTC

J: TRBJ2-2
D: TRBD1
V: TRBV11-3
size: -
CDR3: CASSSSRTGGPTGELFF
DNA: TGTGCCAGCAGCTCTTCAAGGACAGGGGGTCCCACCGGGGAGCTGTTTTTT

J: TRBJ1-1
D: TRBD1
V: TRBV5-1
size: once
CDR3: CASSLIQGTEAFF
DNA: TGCGCCAGCAGCTTGATACAGGGGACTGAAGCTTTCTTT

J: TRBJ1-5
D: -
V: TRBV30
size: -
CDR3: CAWNSGGAGQPQHF
DNA: TGTGCCTGGAATTCTGGGGGGGCAGGACAGCCCCAGCATTTT

J: TRBJ2-5
D: -
V: TRBV4-2
size: -
CDR3: CASSQDYASGTQYF
DNA: TGTGCCAGCAGCCAAGATTATGCGTCGGGGACCCAGTACTTC

J: TRBJ1-4
D: -
V: TRBV10-3
size: -
CDR3: CATLQGTNEKLFF
DNA: TGTGCCACCCTACAGGGAACTAATGAAAAACTGTTTTTT

J: TRBJ2-3
D: TRBD2
V: TRBV3-1/TRBV3-2
size: -
CDR3: CASSLSLAGGTDTQYF
DNA: TGTGCCAGCAGCCTCTCGCTAGCGGGGGGCACAGATACGCAGTATTTT

J: TRBJ1-4
D: TRBD1
V: TRBV10-3
size: -
CDR3: CAIRRQGANEKLFF
DNA: TGTGCCATCAGGAGACAGGGGGCTAATGAAAAACTGTTTTTT

J: TRBJ1-5
D: -
V: TRBV15
size: -
CDR3: CATAEAGNQPQHF
DNA: TGTGCCACCGCCGAGGCTGGCAATCAGCCCCAGCATTTT

J: TRBJ2-7
D: TRBD2
V: TRBV7-2
size: once
CDR3: CASRLVAGFEQYF
DNA: TGTGCCAGCAGGCTGGTAGCGGGGTTCGAGCAGTACTTC

J: TRBJ2-7
D: TRBD1
V: TRBV27
size: -
CDR3: CASSWDRTYEQYF
DNA: TGTGCCAGCAGCTGGGACAGGACCTACGAGCAGTACTTC

J: TRBJ2-1
D: TRBD2
V: TRBV5-8
size: -
CDR3: CASSLAILAGGNEQFF
DNA: TGTGCCAGCAGCTTGGCGATTTTAGCGGGGGGGAATGAGCAGTTCTTC

J: TRBJ1-1
D: -
V: TRBV27
size: -
CDR3: CASSLRRTMNTEAFF
DNA: TGTGCCAGCAGTTTACGTAGGACAATGAACACTGAAGCTTTCTTT

J: TRBJ1-5
D: -
V: TRBV2
size: -
CDR3: CASSLQGRGQPQHF
DNA: TGTGCCAGCAGCCTTCAGGGGCGCGGTCAGCCCCAGCATTTT

J: TRBJ2-2
D: -
V: TRBV2
size: -
CDR3: CARGEVPSTGELFF
DNA: TGTGCCAGGGGGGAGGTCCCGTCCACCGGGGAGCTGTTTTTT

J: TRBJ1-2
D: -
V: TRBV6-5
size: -
CDR3: CASSYTTVGNYGYTF
DNA: TGTGCCAGCAGTTACACGACAGTGGGTAACTATGGCTACACCTTC

J: TRBJ1-3
D: TRBD1
V: TRBV14
size: -
CDR3: CASSQTRGSIYF
DNA: TGTGCCAGCAGCCAAACCAGGGGGTCCATATATTTT

J: TRBJ1-6
D: -
V: TRBV10-3
size: -
CDR3: CAISSQGNSPLHF
DNA: TGTGCCATCAGTTCGCAGGGTAATTCACCCCTCCACTTT

J: TRBJ2-7
D: -
V: TRBV19
size: -
CDR3: CAASSQLGGEQYF
DNA: TGTGCCGCCAGTAGTCAGTTGGGGGGCGAGCAGTACTTC

J: TRBJ2-7
D: -
V: TRBV9
size: few
CDR3: CASSPRSGYSSYEQYF
DNA: TGTGCCAGCAGCCCCCGAAGCGGGTACAGCTCCTACGAGCAGTACTTC

J: TRBJ2-5
D: -
V: TRBV27
size: few
CDR3: CASSTYRDETQYF
DNA: TGTGCCAGCAGTACGTACAGGGACGAGACCCAGTACTTC

J: TRBJ2-1
D: -
V: TRBV9
size: few
CDR3: CASSPKGAPVPYNEQFF
DNA: TGTGCCAGCAGCCCAAAAGGAGCACCAGTCCCTTACAATGAGCAGTTCTTC

J: TRBJ1-2
D: TRBD1
V: TRBV24-1
size: -
CDR3: CATRDRGNYGYTF
DNA: TGTGCCACCAGGGACAGGGGGAACTATGGCTACACCTTC

J: TRBJ2-2
D: -
V: TRBV13
size: few
CDR3: CASSFGGGELFF
DNA: TGTGCCAGCAGCTTCGGGGGCGGGGAGCTGTTTTTT

J: TRBJ2-1
D: -
V: TRBV3-1/TRBV3-2
size: -
CDR3: CASSPGQGAFF
DNA: TGTGCCAGCAGCCCTGGTCAGGGTGCGTTCTTC

J: TRBJ1-1
D: -
V: TRBV6-5
size: -
CDR3: CASSFRAGTEAFF
DNA: TGTGCCAGCAGTTTTAGGGCGGGGACTGAAGCTTTCTTT